These 6 T cell receptor beta chains were sequenced from one sample in a study of blood T cells in healthy people across ages. Sample-barcoded 5' priming and a J-beta primer mix drove a second PCR of roughly 7 to 11 cycles. TCRdb re-called the 5' RACE reads through MiXCR, storing one row per CDR3 protein. The sample includes roughly 500,000 distinct CDR3 sequences, about 26% of them seen just once. Sequencing used blood. The origin of the receptors is a woman aged 70 to 79 in good health.

This chain links TRBV28 with TRBJ1-5, with D tentatively TRBD1 (5 bases). Trimming stripped 4 bases from V and 4 bases from J, with 20 bases between. Germline-derived CDR1 and CDR2 are MDHEN and SYDVKM. This CDR3 contains 17 residues. CDR3 DNA sequence: TGTGCCAGCAGTTCAATACTCCAGGGTCGGACAAATCAGCCCCAGCATTTT. Translating it yields CASSSILQGRTNQPQHF.

This clonotype was counted a few times. One end of the junction does not line up with germline, which may come from a read error. V usage is TRBV5-1 and J usage is TRBJ2-6; maybe TRBD2 (6 bases). This CDR3 is built from 19 residues. Germline assignment: CDR1 SGHRS and CDR2 YFSETQ. CDR3 in amino acids: CASSLVLRSGLSGANVLTF. The CDR3 DNA sequence: TGCGCCAGCAGCTTGGTTCTCCGGTCGGGACTTTCTGGGGCCAACGTCCTGACCTTC.

Remarks on this clonotype: The junction differs from germline at one of its ends, possibly a read error. V gene TRBV20-1 combines with J gene TRBJ2-1, with 8 bases aligning to TRBD2. This CDR3 region has 15 residues. Germline V gene lookup returns CDR1 DFQATT and CDR2 SNEGSKA (reference sequence). This CDR3 reads CSARDRRGGRNEQLF. CDR3 bases: TGCAGTGCTAGAGATCGTCGGGGGGGGCGGAATGAGCAGCTCTTC.

This chain uses TRBV7-9 with TRBJ2-2, with no clear D. Germline CDR1 is SEHNR and CDR2 is FQNEAQ (reference sequence). This CDR3 comprises 13 residues. Trimming cost V 2 bases and J 6 bases, with 7 bases left between them. This CDR3 reads CASSLIGPGELFF. In DNA, the CDR3 is TGTGCCAGCAGCTTAATCGGTCCCGGGGAGCTGTTTTTT.

This clonotype was seen only a few times. The V and J genes are TRBV5-1 and TRBJ1-2; 9 nucleotides align to TRBD1. Trimming removed 4 bases from V and 1 base from J; junction bases left unmatched: 11. CDR3 length: 17 residues. CDR1 is SGHRS and CDR2 is YFSETQ in the germline V gene. DNA of the CDR3: TGCGCCAGCAGCCCGGACAGGGGACGCTACCTTAACTATGGCTACACCTTC. Its protein product is CASSPDRGRYLNYGYTF. Together with reference TRBV5-1 and TRBJ1-2, the CDR3 gives the full variable domain: KAGVTQTPRYLIKTRGQQVTLSCSPISGHRSVSWYQQTPGQGLQFLFEYFSETQRNKGNFPGRFSGRQFSNSRSEMNVSTLELGDSALYLCASSPDRGRYLNYGYTFGSGTRLTVV.

This clonotype has only a few counts. J is TRBJ1-6 and V is TRBV18; weak D call: TRBD1 (5 bases). The CDR3 spans 16 residues. The V gene's germline CDR1 is KGHSH and CDR2 LQKENI. V shed 6 bases and J shed 9 bases, with 21 bases lying between them. For the CDR3, the DNA is TGTGCCAGCTCCCCCATAACCGGGACTGGATCTTCACCCCTCCACTTT. It encodes CASSPITGTGSSPLHF.